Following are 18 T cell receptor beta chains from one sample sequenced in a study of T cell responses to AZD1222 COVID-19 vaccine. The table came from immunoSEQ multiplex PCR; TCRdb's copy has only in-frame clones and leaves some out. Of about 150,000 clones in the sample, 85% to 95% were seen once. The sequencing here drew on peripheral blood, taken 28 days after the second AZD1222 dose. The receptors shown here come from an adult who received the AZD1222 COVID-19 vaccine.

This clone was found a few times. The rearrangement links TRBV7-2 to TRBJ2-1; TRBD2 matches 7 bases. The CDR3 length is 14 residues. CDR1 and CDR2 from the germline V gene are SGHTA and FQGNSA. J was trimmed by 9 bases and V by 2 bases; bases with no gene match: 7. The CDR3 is CASSLRLALREQFF. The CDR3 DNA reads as TGTGCCAGCAGCTTACGACTAGCTCTGCGTGAGCAGTTCTTC.

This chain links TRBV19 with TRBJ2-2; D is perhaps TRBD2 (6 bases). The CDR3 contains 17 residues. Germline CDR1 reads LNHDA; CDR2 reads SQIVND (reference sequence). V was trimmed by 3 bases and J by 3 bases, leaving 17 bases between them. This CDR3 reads CASSIGSSAKHTGELFF. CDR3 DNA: TGTGCCAGTAGTATTGGGTCTAGCGCGAAGCACACCGGGGAGCTGTTTTTT.

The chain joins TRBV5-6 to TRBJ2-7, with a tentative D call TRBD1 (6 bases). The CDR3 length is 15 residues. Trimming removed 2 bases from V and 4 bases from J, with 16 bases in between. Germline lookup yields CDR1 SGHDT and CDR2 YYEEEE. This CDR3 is CASSLTGTRTYEQYF. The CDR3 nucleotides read TGTGCCAGCAGCTTAACCGGGACAAGGACATACGAGCAGTACTTC.

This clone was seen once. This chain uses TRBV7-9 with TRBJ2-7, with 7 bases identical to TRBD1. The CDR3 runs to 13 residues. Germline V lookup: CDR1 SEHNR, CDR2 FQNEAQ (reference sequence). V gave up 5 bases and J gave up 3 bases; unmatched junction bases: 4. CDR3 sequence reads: CASSPGTVYEQYF. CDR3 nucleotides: TGTGCCAGCAGCCCAGGGACAGTCTACGAGCAGTACTTC.

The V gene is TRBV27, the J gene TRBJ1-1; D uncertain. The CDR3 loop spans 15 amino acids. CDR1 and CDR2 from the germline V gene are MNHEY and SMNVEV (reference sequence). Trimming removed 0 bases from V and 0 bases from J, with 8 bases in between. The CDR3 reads CASSLSQTVNTEAFF. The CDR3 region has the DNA TGTGCCAGCAGTTTATCCCAAACCGTGAACACTGAAGCTTTCTTT.

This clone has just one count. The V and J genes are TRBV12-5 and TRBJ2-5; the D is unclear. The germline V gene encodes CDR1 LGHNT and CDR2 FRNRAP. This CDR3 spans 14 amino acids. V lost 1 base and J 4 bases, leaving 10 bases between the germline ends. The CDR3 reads CASGLGGRGETQYF. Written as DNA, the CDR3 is TGTGCTAGTGGTTTGGGGGGAAGAGGAGAGACCCAGTACTTC.

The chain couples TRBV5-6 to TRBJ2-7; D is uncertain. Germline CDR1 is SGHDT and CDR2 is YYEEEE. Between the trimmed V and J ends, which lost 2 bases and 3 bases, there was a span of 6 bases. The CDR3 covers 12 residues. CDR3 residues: CASSFGNYEQYF. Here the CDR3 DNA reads TGTGCCAGCAGCTTTGGTAACTACGAGCAGTACTTC.

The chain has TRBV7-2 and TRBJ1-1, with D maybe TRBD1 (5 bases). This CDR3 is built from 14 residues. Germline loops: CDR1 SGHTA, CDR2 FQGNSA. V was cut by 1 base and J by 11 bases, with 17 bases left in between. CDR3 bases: TGTGCCAGCAGCTTAGGGGGCGGAGGGGTGAGGGCTTTCTTT. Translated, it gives CASSLGGGGVRAFF.

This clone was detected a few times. The DNA of the CDR3 is TGTGCCAGCAGCTTGGGGGACATGAGCGAGCAGTACTTC. It specifies CASSLGDMSEQYF. The chain joins TRBV5-5 to TRBJ2-7, with TRBD1 as a possible D gene (6 bases). CDR1 and CDR2 from the germline V gene are SGHKS and YYEKEE (reference sequence). V was trimmed by 0 bases and J by 6 bases, leaving 10 bases between them. The CDR3 extends over 13 amino acids.

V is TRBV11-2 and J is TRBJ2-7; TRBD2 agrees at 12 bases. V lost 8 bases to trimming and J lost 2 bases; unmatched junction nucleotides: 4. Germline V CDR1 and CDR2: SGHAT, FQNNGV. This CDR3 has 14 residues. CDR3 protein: CASSLAGGPYEQYF. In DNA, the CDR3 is TGTGCCAGCTCCCTAGCGGGAGGGCCCTACGAGCAGTACTTC.

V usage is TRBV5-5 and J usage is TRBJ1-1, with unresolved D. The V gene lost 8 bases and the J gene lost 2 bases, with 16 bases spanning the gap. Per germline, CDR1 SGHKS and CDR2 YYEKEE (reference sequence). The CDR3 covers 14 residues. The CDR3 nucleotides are TGTGCCAGTTATGACGGAAGTAAAAACACTGAAGCTTTCTTT. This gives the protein CASYDGSKNTEAFF. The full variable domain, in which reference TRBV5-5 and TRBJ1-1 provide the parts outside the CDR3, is DAGVTQSPTHLIKTRGQQVTLRCSPISGHKSVSWYQQVLGQGPQFIFQYYEKEERGRGNFPDRFSARQFPNYSSELNVNALLLGDSALYLCASYDGSKNTEAFFGQGTRLTVV.

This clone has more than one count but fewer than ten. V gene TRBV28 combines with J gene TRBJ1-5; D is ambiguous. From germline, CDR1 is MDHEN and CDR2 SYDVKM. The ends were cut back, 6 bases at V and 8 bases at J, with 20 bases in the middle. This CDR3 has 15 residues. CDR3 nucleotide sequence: TGTGCCAGCAGCTTGGTGGTCTCGGCAATGGAGCCCCAGCATTTT. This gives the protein CASSLVVSAMEPQHF.

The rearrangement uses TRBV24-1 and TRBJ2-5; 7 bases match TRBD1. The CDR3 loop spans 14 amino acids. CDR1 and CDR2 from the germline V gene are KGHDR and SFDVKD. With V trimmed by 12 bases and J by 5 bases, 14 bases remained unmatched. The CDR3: CAPPVAGGLETQYF. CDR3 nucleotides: TGTGCCCCCCCCGTGGCAGGGGGTTTGGAGACCCAGTACTTC.

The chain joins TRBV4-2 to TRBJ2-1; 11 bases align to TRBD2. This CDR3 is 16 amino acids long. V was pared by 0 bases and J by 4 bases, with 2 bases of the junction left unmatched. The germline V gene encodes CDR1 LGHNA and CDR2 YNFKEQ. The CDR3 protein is CASSQEASGGYNEQFF. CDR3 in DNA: TGTGCCAGCAGCCAAGAAGCTAGCGGGGGGTACAATGAGCAGTTCTTC.

The CDR3 spells CASGPLASNYGYTF. DNA for the CDR3: TGCGCCAGCGGACCGCTTGCCTCTAACTATGGCTACACCTTC. The chain links TRBV4-1 to TRBJ1-2; the D is unclear. In germline, CDR1 is MGHRA, CDR2 YSYEKL. The length of the CDR3 is 14 residues. V was pared by 8 bases and J by 0 bases, with 13 bases between.

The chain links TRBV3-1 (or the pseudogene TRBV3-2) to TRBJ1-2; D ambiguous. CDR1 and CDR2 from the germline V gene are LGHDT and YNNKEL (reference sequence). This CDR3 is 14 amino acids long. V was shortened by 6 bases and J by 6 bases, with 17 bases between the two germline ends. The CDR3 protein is CASSLFGGPNGYTF. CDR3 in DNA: TGTGCCAGCAGTCTTTTCGGCGGACCCAATGGCTACACCTTC.

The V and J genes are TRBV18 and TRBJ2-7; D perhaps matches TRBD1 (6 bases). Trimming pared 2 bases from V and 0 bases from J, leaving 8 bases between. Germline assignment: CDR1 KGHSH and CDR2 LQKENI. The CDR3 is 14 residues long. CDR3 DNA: TGTGCCAGCTCACCAAGGGACACCTCCTACGAGCAGTACTTC. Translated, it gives CASSPRDTSYEQYF.

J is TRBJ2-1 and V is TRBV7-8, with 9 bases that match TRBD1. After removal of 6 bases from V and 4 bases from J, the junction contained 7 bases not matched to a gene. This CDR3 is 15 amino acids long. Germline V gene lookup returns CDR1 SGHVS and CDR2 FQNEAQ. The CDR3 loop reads CASRPTGGGYNEQFF. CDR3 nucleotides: TGTGCCAGCAGACCCACAGGGGGCGGATACAATGAGCAGTTCTTC.